The 18 T cell receptor beta chains below all came from one sample that was sequenced in a study of blood T cell repertoires in COVID-19. Measured with immunoSEQ multiplex PCR; TCRdb has only the in-frame clones, and not every one. The sample shows 150,000 to 170,000 clones, around 84% of them seen only once. The specimen sequenced was PBMCs or T cells enriched from blood (not recorded which). These receptors were obtained from a middle-aged man who had recovered from COVID-19.

V and J are TRBV9 and TRBJ1-4, with 8 bases fitting TRBD1. The junction had 18 bases not matched to a gene; V was cut back by 3 bases and J by 5 bases. This CDR3 is built from 19 residues. Germline assignment: CDR1 SGDLS and CDR2 YYNGEE. The CDR3 sequence: CASSAGQGAVSVLNEKLFF. In nucleotides, the CDR3 is TGTGCCAGCAGCGCCGGACAGGGCGCTGTCTCCGTTCTAAATGAAAAACTGTTTTTT.

CDR3 sequence: CAWSVRPSSGNTIYF. CDR3 nucleotides: TGTGCCTGGAGTGTCAGGCCGAGCTCTGGAAACACCATATATTTT. The chain carries TRBV30 and TRBJ1-3; unclear D gene. The CDR3 has 15 amino acids. V was pared by 0 bases and J by 0 bases, with 9 bases between. Germline loops: CDR1 GTSNPN, CDR2 SVGIG (reference sequence). Complete variable domain (other parts from reference TRBV30 and TRBJ1-3): SQTIHQWPATLVQPVGSPLSLECTVEGTSNPNLYWYRQAAGRGLQLLFYSVGIGQISSEVPQNLSASRPQDRQFILSSKKLLLSDSGFYLCAWSVRPSSGNTIYFGEGSWLTVV.

Only one count was recorded for this clone. CDR3 in amino acids: CASSSTGGRNEQYF. In DNA form, the CDR3 reads TGTGCCAGCAGCTCCACAGGGGGTAGGAACGAGCAGTACTTC. This chain links TRBV9 with TRBJ2-7; 8 positions agree with TRBD1. Per the germline V gene, CDR1 is SGDLS and CDR2 is YYNGEE. The CDR3 is made up of 14 amino acids. V lost 4 bases to trimming and J lost 5 bases; unmatched junction nucleotides: 8. Full variable domain (outside the CDR3, taken from reference TRBV9 and TRBJ2-7): DSGVTQTPKHLITATGQRVTLRCSPRSGDLSVYWYQQSLDQGLQFLIQYYNGEERAKGNILERFSAQQFPDLHSELNLSSLELGDSALYFCASSSTGGRNEQYFGPGTRLTVT.

This clone has more than one count but fewer than ten. The chain links TRBV14 to TRBJ2-7; 9 bases line up with TRBD1. This CDR3 is built from 13 residues. Germline-derived CDR1 and CDR2 are SGHDN and FVKESK. Germline trimming cut 6 bases from V and 7 bases from J; bases unmatched to any gene: 7. In DNA, the CDR3 is TGTGCCAGCAGAAGGACAGGGGATGAGGAGCAGTACTTC. Translation gives CASRRTGDEEQYF.

The rearrangement joins TRBV3-1 (or the pseudogene TRBV3-2) to TRBJ2-7; the match to TRBD1 covers 7 bases. V was pared by 1 base and J by 5 bases, with 5 bases of the junction left unmatched. In germline, CDR1 is LGHDT, CDR2 YNNKEL (reference sequence). The CDR3 consists of 14 residues. The DNA of the CDR3 is TGTGCCAGCAGCCAAGTGTCGACAGGGAACGAGCAGTACTTC. Its protein product is CASSQVSTGNEQYF.

V is TRBV7-9 and J is TRBJ1-1; a possible D gene is TRBD1 (6 bases). CDR1 and CDR2 from the germline V gene are SEHNR and FQNEAQ (reference sequence). The CDR3 totals 16 residues. With 7 bases removed from V and 0 bases from J, the gap between germline ends came to 18 bases. CDR3 sequence reads: CASTALQGWVNTEAFF. CDR3 coding DNA: TGTGCCAGCACCGCGTTGCAGGGGTGGGTGAACACTGAAGCTTTCTTT.

The chain combines TRBV9 with TRBJ2-2, with TRBD1 matching over 8 bases. Looked up from germline, CDR1 is SGDLS and CDR2 is YYNGEE. The CDR3 has 16 residues. The trim removed 0 bases at V and 7 bases at J, leaving 8 bases unmatched. The CDR3: CASSVASGGRHGELFF. The CDR3 DNA follows: TGTGCCAGCAGCGTAGCCTCAGGGGGCCGGCACGGGGAGCTGTTTTTT.

V is TRBV7-8 and J is TRBJ2-5, with D tentatively TRBD1 (6 bases). Trimming removed 6 bases at V and 2 bases at J, with 16 bases between. This CDR3 has 15 residues. Germline V CDR1 and CDR2: SGHVS, FQNEAQ. The CDR3 nucleotides read TGTGCCAGCAGTCGGAAACGGACAGATCAAGAGACCCAGTACTTC. The encoded protein is CASSRKRTDQETQYF.

The table lists this clone with a count of one. The chain recombines TRBV5-1 with TRBJ2-7; TRBD1 matches 8 bases. Germline CDR1 and CDR2: SGHRS and YFSETQ. The J segment lost 7 bases and the V segment lost 4 bases, leaving 13 bases of the junction unmatched. There are 15 residues in the CDR3. CDR3 residues: CASSPKTGDTREQYF. The DNA of the CDR3 is TGCGCCAGCAGCCCAAAGACAGGGGATACGAGGGAGCAGTACTTC.

The chain uses TRBV9 and TRBJ1-6, with 10 bases lining up with TRBD1. This CDR3 has 14 residues. The trim removed 4 bases at V and 10 bases at J, leaving 5 bases unmatched. Germline V gene data show CDR1 as SGDLS and CDR2 as YYNGEE. Here the CDR3 DNA reads TGTGCCAGCAGCCCGGGACAGGGGTGGTCACCCCTCCACTTT. The encoded protein is CASSPGQGWSPLHF.

This chain joins TRBV6-6 and TRBJ1-1; the D is unclear. Between the trimmed V and J ends, which lost 0 bases and 1 base, there was a span of 6 bases. The CDR3 is 14 residues long. Per germline, CDR1 MNHNY and CDR2 SVGAGI (reference sequence). The CDR3 loop reads CASSYSEGNTEAFF. The CDR3 coding sequence is TGTGCCAGCAGTTACTCGGAGGGGAACACTGAAGCTTTCTTT.

V usage is TRBV5-1 and J usage is TRBJ1-5, with a weak D call TRBD1 (5 bases). Germline assignment: CDR1 SGHRS and CDR2 YFSETQ. This CDR3 comprises 15 residues. V was cut by 1 base and J by 3 bases, with 11 bases left in between. The CDR3 nucleotides are TGCGCCAGCAGCTTGACTGGGGGGGACAATCAGCCCCAGCATTTT. It is translated as CASSLTGGDNQPQHF.

This clone came up a few times. One end of the junction is discordant with germline, which a read error may explain. V and J are TRBV30 and TRBJ2-5; 8 nucleotides line up with TRBD2. CDR1 and CDR2 (germline): GTSNPN, SVGIG (reference sequence). The CDR3 is 17 amino acids. The CDR3 DNA reads as TGTGCCTGGAGTCGGAGCATAAGCGGGGGCCCGCAAGGGACCCAGTACTTC. Residues: CAWSRSISGGPQGTQYF.

Only a few counts were recorded for this clone. The chain links TRBV9 to TRBJ1-3; D is ambiguous. Germline assignment: CDR1 SGDLS and CDR2 YYNGEE. V lost 4 bases and J 2 bases, leaving 4 bases between the germline ends. This CDR3 is built from 12 residues. CDR3 DNA: TGTGCCAGCAGCCCCACTGGAAACACCATATATTTT. Translating gives CASSPTGNTIYF.

The chain is built from TRBV24-1 and TRBJ2-3; 7 positions agree with TRBD1. V trimming: 3 bases; J trimming: 14 bases; junction bases outside the gene matches: 10. Germline-derived CDR1 and CDR2 are KGHDR and SFDVKD. The length of the CDR3 is 13 residues. CDR3 nucleotide sequence: TGTGCCACCAGTGATCGGACAGGCTCCCAGGTGTATTTT. Its translation: CATSDRTGSQVYF.

The J gene is TRBJ2-1, the V gene TRBV18; 9 positions agree with TRBD2. Germline V gene lookup returns CDR1 KGHSH and CDR2 LQKENI. J lost 7 bases, V lost 4 bases, and 8 bases had no gene match. The CDR3 is 15 residues long. The CDR3 DNA reads TGTGCCAGCTCACAATCCGGGACTAGCATTAATGAGCAGTTCTTC. It is translated as CASSQSGTSINEQFF.

This clone was observed a single time. The V and J genes are TRBV19 and TRBJ2-5; a possible D gene is TRBD1 (6 bases). Germline V gene data show CDR1 as LNHDA and CDR2 as SQIVND (reference sequence). This CDR3 has 13 amino acids. V lost 3 bases, J lost 5 bases, and 10 bases lay in between. Here the CDR3 DNA reads TGTGCCAGTAGTATCTGGGGGCAGGAGACCCAGTACTTC. Its protein is CASSIWGQETQYF.

The V and J genes are TRBV9 and TRBJ2-3, with D perhaps TRBD1 (5 bases). The CDR3 extends over 16 amino acids. Germline lookup yields CDR1 SGDLS and CDR2 YYNGEE. The ends were cut back, 0 bases at V and 3 bases at J, with 14 bases in the middle. DNA for the CDR3: TGTGCCAGCAGCGTAGCTAATGGGGCAGGAACAGATACGCAGTATTTT. It specifies CASSVANGAGTDTQYF. Supplemented by reference TRBV9 and TRBJ2-3, the full variable domain reads DSGVTQTPKHLITATGQRVTLRCSPRSGDLSVYWYQQSLDQGLQFLIQYYNGEERAKGNILERFSAQQFPDLHSELNLSSLELGDSALYFCASSVANGAGTDTQYFGPGTRLTVL.